This entry concerns a single TCR beta chain. Study processing details: Reference gene primer amplification gave nucleated cell count estimates. The data were produced by immunoSEQ multiplex PCR, yet TCRdb's version contains in-frame clones alone and is incomplete. That table furnishes V, J and clone size, whereas the DNA furnished D and trimming. The sample lists roughly 200,000 clones, about 82% occurring once. Per germline, CDR1 KGHDR and CDR2 SFDVKD. Trimming stripped 8 bases from V and 5 bases from J, with 8 bases between. The CDR3 has 12 residues. The sample belongs to a study of blood T cell repertoires in COVID-19. Study-level information: The origin of the acute and convalescent COVID-19 samples was the United States, Italy and Spain. Sources were T cells, B-cell-depleted T cells, or PBMCs; the material itself was cDNA or gDNA.

Participants' own reports of clinical history determined their cohort assignment. The receptor comes from a man between 35 and 55 years old with acute COVID-19. The chain employs TRBV24-1 and TRBJ2-2, with D unclear. Material for sequencing was PBMCs or T cells enriched from blood (not recorded which). The CDR3 region is CATIAVTGELFF. CDR3 sequence (DNA): TGTGCCACCATTGCGGTTACCGGGGAGCTGTTTTTT.